This record covers a single T cell receptor beta chain. The CDR3 spans 14 residues. TCRdb's table, derived via immunoSEQ multiplex PCR, lists solely in-frame clones and lacks some. In the table there are some 96,000 clones, approximately 96% of which are singletons. This sample is part of a study of technical replicates of blood from a few donors. The sample comprised T cells isolated from PBMCs. This clonotype originated in a human donor in good health. The chain joins TRBV21-1 to TRBJ2-3; TRBD1 is the table's D call and was not checked against the DNA. TRBV21-1 is tagged as a pseudogene. CDR3 nucleotides: TGTGCCAGCGAACCGGGACAGGGGTTACATACGCAGTATTTT. Translation gives CASEPGQGLHTQYF.